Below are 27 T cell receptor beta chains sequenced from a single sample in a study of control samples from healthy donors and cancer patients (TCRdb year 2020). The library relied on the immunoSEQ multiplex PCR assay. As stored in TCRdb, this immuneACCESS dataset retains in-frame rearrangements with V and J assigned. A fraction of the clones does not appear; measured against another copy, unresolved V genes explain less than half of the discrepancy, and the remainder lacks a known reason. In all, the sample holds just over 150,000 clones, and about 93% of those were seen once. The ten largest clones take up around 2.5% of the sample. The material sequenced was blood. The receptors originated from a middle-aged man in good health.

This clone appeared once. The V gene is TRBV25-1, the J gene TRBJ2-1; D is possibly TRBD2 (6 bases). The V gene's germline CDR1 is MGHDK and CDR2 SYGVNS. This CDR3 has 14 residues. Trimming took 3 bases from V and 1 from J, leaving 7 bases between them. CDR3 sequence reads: CASSEAGSYNEQFF. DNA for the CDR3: TGTGCCAGCAGTGAGGCGGGATCCTACAATGAGCAGTTCTTC.

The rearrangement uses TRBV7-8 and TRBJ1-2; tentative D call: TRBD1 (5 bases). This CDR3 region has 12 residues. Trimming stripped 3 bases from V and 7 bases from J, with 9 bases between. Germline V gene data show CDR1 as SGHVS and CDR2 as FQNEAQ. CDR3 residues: CASSFGRVGYTF. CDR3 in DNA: TGTGCCAGCAGCTTTGGCAGGGTTGGCTACACCTTC.

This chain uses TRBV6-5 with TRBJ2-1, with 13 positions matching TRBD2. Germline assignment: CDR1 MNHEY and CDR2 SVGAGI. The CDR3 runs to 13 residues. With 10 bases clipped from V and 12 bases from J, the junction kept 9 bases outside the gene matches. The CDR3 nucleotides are TGTGCCACCCGACTAGCGGGAGGTAGTAGGCAGTTCTTC. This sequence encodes CATRLAGGSRQFF.

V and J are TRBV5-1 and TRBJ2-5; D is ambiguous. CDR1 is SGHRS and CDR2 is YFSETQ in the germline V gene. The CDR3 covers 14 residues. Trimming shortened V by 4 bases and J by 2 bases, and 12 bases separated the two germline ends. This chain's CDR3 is CASSKGDAQETQYF. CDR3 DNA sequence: TGCGCCAGCAGCAAAGGAGACGCACAAGAGACCCAGTACTTC.

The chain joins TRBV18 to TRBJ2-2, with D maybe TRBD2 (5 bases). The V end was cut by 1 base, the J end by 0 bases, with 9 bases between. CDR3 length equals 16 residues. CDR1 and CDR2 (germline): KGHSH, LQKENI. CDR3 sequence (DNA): TGTGCCAGCTCACCACGGAGCGGTTCGAACACCGGGGAGCTGTTTTTT. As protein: CASSPRSGSNTGELFF.

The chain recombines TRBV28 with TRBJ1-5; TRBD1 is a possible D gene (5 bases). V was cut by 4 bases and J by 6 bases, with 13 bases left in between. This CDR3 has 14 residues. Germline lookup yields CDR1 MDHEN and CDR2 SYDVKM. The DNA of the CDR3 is TGTGCCAGCAGTTCCGCTTATAGGGGTCAGCCCCAGCATTTT. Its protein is CASSSAYRGQPQHF.

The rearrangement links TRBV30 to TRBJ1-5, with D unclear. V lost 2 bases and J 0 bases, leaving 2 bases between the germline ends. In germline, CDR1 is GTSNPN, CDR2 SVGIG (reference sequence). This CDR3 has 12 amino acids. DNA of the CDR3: TGTGCCTGGAGTACTAGCAATCAGCCCCAGCATTTT. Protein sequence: CAWSTSNQPQHF.

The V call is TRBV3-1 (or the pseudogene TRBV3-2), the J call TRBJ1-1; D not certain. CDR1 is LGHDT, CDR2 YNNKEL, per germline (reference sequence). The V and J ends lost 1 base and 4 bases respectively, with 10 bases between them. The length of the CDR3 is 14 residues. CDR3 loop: CASSQARGGTEAFF. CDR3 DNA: TGTGCCAGCAGCCAAGCGCGGGGAGGCACTGAAGCTTTCTTT.

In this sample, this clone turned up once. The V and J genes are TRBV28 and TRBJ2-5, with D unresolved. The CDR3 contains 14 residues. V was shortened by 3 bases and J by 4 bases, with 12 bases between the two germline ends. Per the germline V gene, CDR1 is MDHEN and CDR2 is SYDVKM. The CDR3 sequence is CASSFELGGETQYF. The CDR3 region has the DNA TGTGCCAGCAGTTTTGAACTGGGTGGAGAGACCCAGTACTTC.

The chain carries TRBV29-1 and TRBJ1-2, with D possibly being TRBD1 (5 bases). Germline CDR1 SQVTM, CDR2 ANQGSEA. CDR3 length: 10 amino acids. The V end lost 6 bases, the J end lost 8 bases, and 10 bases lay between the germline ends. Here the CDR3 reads CSVGTTGYTF. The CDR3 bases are TGCAGCGTGGGGACGACGGGCTACACCTTC.

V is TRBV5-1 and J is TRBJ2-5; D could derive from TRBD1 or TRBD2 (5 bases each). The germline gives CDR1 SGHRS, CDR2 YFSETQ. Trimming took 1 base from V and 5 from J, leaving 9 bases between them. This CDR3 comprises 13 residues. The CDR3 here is CASSLLGEETQYF. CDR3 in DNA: TGCGCCAGCAGCTTGTTAGGGGAGGAGACCCAGTACTTC.

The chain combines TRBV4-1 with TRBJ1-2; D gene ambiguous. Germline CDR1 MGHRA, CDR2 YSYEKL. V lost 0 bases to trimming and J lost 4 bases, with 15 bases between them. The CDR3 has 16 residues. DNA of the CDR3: TGCGCCAGCAGCCAAGATCCCGGCCCGGCAGCCTATGGCTACACCTTC. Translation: CASSQDPGPAAYGYTF.

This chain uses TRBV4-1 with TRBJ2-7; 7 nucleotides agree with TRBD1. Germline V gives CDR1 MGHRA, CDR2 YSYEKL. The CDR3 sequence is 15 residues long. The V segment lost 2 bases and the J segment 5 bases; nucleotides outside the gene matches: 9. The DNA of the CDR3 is TGCGCCAGCAGCCAATTCCTAGACAGGGTGGACGAGCAGTACTTC. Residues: CASSQFLDRVDEQYF.

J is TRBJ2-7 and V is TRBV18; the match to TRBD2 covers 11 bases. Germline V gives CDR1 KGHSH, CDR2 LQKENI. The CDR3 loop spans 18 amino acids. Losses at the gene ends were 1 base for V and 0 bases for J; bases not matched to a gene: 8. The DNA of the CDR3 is TGTGCCAGCTCACCACAGGGGACTAGCGGTACTTTCTCCTACGAGCAGTACTTC. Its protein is CASSPQGTSGTFSYEQYF.

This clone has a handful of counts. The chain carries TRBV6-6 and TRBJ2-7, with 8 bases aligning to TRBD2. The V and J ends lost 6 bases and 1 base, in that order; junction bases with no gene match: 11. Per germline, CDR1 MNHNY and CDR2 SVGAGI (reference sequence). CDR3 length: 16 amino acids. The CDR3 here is CASRPYPGLGSYEQYF. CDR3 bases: TGTGCCAGCAGGCCTTATCCGGGACTAGGGTCCTACGAGCAGTACTTC.

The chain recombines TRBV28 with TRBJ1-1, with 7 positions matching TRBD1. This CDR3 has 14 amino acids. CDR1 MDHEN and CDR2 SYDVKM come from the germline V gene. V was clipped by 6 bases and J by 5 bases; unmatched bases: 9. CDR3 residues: CASRNSGGWTEAFF. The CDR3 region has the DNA TGTGCCAGCAGAAATTCAGGGGGGTGGACTGAAGCTTTCTTT.

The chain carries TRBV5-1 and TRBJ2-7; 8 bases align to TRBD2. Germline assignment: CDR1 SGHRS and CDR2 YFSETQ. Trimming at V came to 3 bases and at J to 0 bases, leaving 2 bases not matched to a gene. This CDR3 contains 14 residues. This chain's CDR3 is CASSSSGSSYEQYF. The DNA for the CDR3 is TGCGCCAGCAGCTCTAGCGGGTCCTCCTACGAGCAGTACTTC.

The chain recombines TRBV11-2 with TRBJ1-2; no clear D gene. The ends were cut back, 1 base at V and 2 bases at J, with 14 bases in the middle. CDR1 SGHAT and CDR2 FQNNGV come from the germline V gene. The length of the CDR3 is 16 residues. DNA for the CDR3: TGTGCCAGCAGCTTAGTTCCGAAGGGTTCCAACTATGGCTACACCTTC. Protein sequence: CASSLVPKGSNYGYTF.

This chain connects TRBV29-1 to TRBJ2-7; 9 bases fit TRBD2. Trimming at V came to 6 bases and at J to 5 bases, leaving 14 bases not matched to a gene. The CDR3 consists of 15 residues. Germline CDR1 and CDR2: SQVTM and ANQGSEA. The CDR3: CSVLQSAGGINEQYF. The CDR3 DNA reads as TGCAGCGTCCTCCAATCAGCGGGAGGAATTAACGAGCAGTACTTC.

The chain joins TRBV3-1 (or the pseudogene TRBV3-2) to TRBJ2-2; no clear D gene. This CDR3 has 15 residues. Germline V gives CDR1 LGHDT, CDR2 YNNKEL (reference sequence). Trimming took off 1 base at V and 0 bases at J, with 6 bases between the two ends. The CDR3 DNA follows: TGTGCCAGCAGCCAAGCTGGGTCGAACACCGGGGAGCTGTTTTTT. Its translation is CASSQAGSNTGELFF.

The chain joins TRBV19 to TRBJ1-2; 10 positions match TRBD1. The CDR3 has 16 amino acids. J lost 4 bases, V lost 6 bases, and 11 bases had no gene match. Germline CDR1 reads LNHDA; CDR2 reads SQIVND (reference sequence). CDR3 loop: CASSPKTGGAGYGYTF. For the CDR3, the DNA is TGTGCCAGTAGCCCCAAGACAGGGGGCGCCGGCTATGGCTACACCTTC.

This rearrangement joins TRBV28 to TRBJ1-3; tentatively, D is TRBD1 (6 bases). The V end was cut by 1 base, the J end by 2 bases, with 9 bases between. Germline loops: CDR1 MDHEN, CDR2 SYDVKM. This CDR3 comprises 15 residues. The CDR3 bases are TGTGCCAGCAGTTTATCAGGGGTGACTGGAAACACCATATATTTT. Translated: CASSLSGVTGNTIYF.

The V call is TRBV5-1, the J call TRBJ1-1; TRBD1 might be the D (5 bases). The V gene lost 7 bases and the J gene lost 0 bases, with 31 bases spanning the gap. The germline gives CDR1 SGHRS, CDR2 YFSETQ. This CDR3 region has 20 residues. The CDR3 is CASRRVVFREQPQMNTEAFF. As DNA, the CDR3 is TGCGCCAGCCGTCGGGTGGTGTTCAGGGAGCAGCCACAGATGAACACTGAAGCTTTCTTT.

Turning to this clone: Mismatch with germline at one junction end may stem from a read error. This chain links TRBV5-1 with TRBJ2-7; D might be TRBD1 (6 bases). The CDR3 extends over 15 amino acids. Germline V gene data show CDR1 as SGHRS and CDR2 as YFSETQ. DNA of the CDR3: TGCGCCAGCTTTCCAGCCCCAGGGGCCAGGGCTGCCCTGAACTTC. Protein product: CASFPAPGARAALNF.

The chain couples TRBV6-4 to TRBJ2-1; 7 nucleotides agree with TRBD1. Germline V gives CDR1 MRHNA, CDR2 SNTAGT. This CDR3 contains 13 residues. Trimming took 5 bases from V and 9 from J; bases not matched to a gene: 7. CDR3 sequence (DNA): TGTGCCAGCAGTATAGGGGGCCGGAGTGAGCAGTTCTTC. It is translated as CASSIGGRSEQFF.

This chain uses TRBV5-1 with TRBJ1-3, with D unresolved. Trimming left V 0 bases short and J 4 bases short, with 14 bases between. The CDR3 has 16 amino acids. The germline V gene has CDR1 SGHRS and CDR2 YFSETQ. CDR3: CASSLAGPSFGNTIYF. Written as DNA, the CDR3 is TGCGCCAGCAGCTTGGCCGGCCCATCATTCGGAAACACCATATATTTT.

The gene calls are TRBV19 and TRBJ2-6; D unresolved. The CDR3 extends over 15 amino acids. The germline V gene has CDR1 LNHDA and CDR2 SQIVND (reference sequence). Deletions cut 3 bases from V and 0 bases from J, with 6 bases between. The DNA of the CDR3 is TGTGCCAGTAGTATGCCGGTCTCTGGGGCCAACGTCCTGACTTTC. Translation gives CASSMPVSGANVLTF. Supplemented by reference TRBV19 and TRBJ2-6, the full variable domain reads DGGITQSPKYLFRKEGQNVTLSCEQNLNHDAMYWYRQDPGQGLRLIYYSQIVNDFQKGDIAEGYSVSREKKESFPLTVTSAQKNPTAFYLCASSMPVSGANVLTFGAGSRLTVL.